This TCR beta chain was sequenced in a study of shared clonotypes between healthy human individuals. Study-level results: Memory subsets generally showed lower estimated richness than naive subsets. Of the naive CD4 clonotypes, roughly 5% were shared across several donors. Generation of non-shared clonotypes was less probable than generation of clonotypes shared by all four donors. Sequencing of the sorted subsets was shown by rarefaction to be incomplete despite large depth.

Only in-frame clones appear in the TCRdb table, and some are missing; sequencing was by immunoSEQ multiplex PCR. The sample has approximately 740,000 clones; around 72% are singletons. The CDR3 spans 12 residues. Germline CDR1 SEHNR, CDR2 FQNEAQ (reference sequence). Trimming removed 10 bases from V and 0 bases from J, with 7 bases in between. Points on this clone: Its antigen is still unknown.

The sequence derives from a woman in her thirties in good health. Sequencing was done on a sample of memory CD4+ T cells sorted from blood. Subset meaning: CD45RA-negative fraction. The genes are TRBV7-9 and TRBJ1-3, with no clear D. This chain's CDR3 is CAIAPSGNTIYF. The CDR3, as DNA: TGTGCCATCGCCCCCTCTGGAAACACCATATATTTT.